This is a list of T cell receptor beta chains from one sample in a study of T cells after yellow fever vaccination. TCRdb re-derived calls from the 5' RACE reads in MiXCR, one entry per CDR3 protein. The table includes some 110,000 distinct CDR3 sequences, roughly 7.2% detected once. The starting material was CD4+ T cells sorted from PBMCs, obtained about 49 days after the first yellow fever vaccination. These TCRs come from a man aged 18 to 29 who received the YFV17D yellow fever vaccine. Each CDR3 is given with its conserved first and last residue. Fields, in order: J gene, clone size, V gene, D gene, CDR3 DNA, CDR3 protein. A D gene is named only where the DNA matches it firmly. Clone size, where shown, is once, few, many, or a class for clones that have expanded.

>TRBJ2-5|many|TRBV3-1|-
TGTGCCAGCAGCCAAGAGGGAAGGCGGGAGACCCAGTACTTC
CASSQEGRRETQYF
>TRBJ1-2|few|TRBV4-3|-
TGCGCCAGCAGCTCAGAGACAGTCTATGGCTACACCTTC
CASSSETVYGYTF
>TRBJ2-6|few|TRBV11-2|TRBD2
TGTGCCAGCAGAAAACTAGCGGGGGGTTCAACCGGGGCCAACGTCCTGACTTTC
CASRKLAGGSTGANVLTF
>TRBJ1-4|-|TRBV20-1|-
TGCAGTGCAAACCCACACGGAAGACTGTTTTTT
CSANPHGRLFF
>TRBJ2-5|many|TRBV5-1|-
TGCGCCAGCAACCAACAGACAGGAGGCGAGACCCAGTACTTC
CASNQQTGGETQYF
>TRBJ1-4|many|TRBV20-1|-
TGCAGTGCTAGACCGACCGAGGATGAACTGTTTTTT
CSARPTEDELFF
>TRBJ2-3|-|TRBV12-3/TRBV12-4|TRBD1
TGTGCCAGCAGTCAGGGGGCCGCGTTAAGCACAGATACGCAGTATTTT
CASSQGAALSTDTQYF
>TRBJ2-3|many|TRBV28|-
TGTGCCAGCAGTTTGGCGGCAGCGCCATCAGATACGCAGTATTTT
CASSLAAAPSDTQYF
>TRBJ1-1|many|TRBV7-2|-
TGTGCCAGCAGCTTGGACCGGCAGACTGAAGCTTTCTTT
CASSLDRQTEAFF
>TRBJ2-1|many|TRBV7-6|-
TGTGCCAGCAGCTTAGACCGCCCGAGCTCCTACAATGAGCAGTTCTTC
CASSLDRPSSYNEQFF
>TRBJ1-5|many|TRBV29-1|-
TGCAGCGTTGCCCAGAGCTATAGCAATCAGCCCCAGCATTTT
CSVAQSYSNQPQHF
>TRBJ2-1|few|TRBV7-2|-
TGTGCCAGCAGCCAGGTCGGGGGCTCCTACAATGAGCAGTTCTTC
CASSQVGGSYNEQFF
>TRBJ1-2|-|TRBV12-3/TRBV12-4|TRBD1
TGTGCCAGCAGGGGACAGGGGGCCGGTGGCTACACCTTC
CASRGQGAGGYTF
>TRBJ2-1|many|TRBV29-1|-
TGCAGCGTCGGCTACCGACGTGGGGGTGATGAGCAGTTCTTC
CSVGYRRGGDEQFF
>TRBJ2-7|many|TRBV12-5|-
TGTGCTAGTGGTTTGGTATCTGTGGGGTTATACGAGCAGTACTTC
CASGLVSVGLYEQYF
>TRBJ2-5|many|TRBV7-8|-
TGTGCCAGCAGCCCCCCGATACAAGAGACCCAGTACTTC
CASSPPIQETQYF
>TRBJ2-3|many|TRBV18|-
TGTGCCAGCTCACCGCCGGACACCTTCGAGTATTTT
CASSPPDTFEYF
>TRBJ2-5|few|TRBV19|TRBD2
TGTGCCAGTAGTACCGGGGGGGGGAAAGAGACCCAGTACTTC
CASSTGGGKETQYF
>TRBJ2-5|few|TRBV5-4|-
TGTGCCAGCAGCCCGGTGGGGGAAGAGACCCAGTACTTC
CASSPVGEETQYF
>TRBJ1-6|many|TRBV25-1|-
TGTGCCAGCAGTGAATCTGGACTCTATAATTCACCCCTCCACTTT
CASSESGLYNSPLHF
>TRBJ2-4|many|TRBV7-2|-
TGTGCCAGCAGCCTAGTGAACATTCAGTACTTC
CASSLVNIQYF
>TRBJ1-5|many|TRBV5-8|-
TGTGCCAGCAGCTTGACCGGGACAAGAAGCAATCAGCCCCAGCATTTT
CASSLTGTRSNQPQHF
>TRBJ1-5|many|TRBV12-3/TRBV12-4|TRBD1
TGTGCCAGCAGTTTCGGCGACAGGGGCGATCAGCCCCAGCATTTT
CASSFGDRGDQPQHF
>TRBJ2-7|-|TRBV9|-
TGTGCCAGCAGCGCCTCGACTGGAACCTACGAGCAGTACTTC
CASSASTGTYEQYF
>TRBJ2-2|few|TRBV9|-
TGTGCCAGCAGCACCTGGGCAGATAACACCGGGGAGCTGTTTTTT
CASSTWADNTGELFF
>TRBJ2-2|many|TRBV5-1|TRBD1
TGCGCCAGCAGCTTGGCGGGACAGGGAAACGGGGAGCTGTTTTTT
CASSLAGQGNGELFF
>TRBJ2-1|many|TRBV7-8|-
TGTGCCAGCAGCTTAACGTCCGGGCAGTTCTTC
CASSLTSGQFF
>TRBJ2-2|many|TRBV24-1|-
TGTGCCACCAGTGCCTCTAAGGACAGTGCGAGGTCCGGGGAGCTGTTTTTT
CATSASKDSARSGELFF
>TRBJ1-2|many|TRBV12-3/TRBV12-4|-
TGTGCCAGCAGTTTGCAAGGGGCCCTGGGCTACACCTTC
CASSLQGALGYTF
>TRBJ1-6|many|TRBV6-5|TRBD1
TGTGCCAGCAGTTACTCGGGGGCGGGACAGGGGACACCCCTCCACTTT
CASSYSGAGQGTPLHF
>TRBJ2-3|many|TRBV6-4|TRBD2
TGTGCCAGCAGTAAGCTAGCGGGACAAGATACGCAGTATTTT
CASSKLAGQDTQYF
>TRBJ1-2|many|TRBV5-1|-
TGCGCCAGCAGCCGGACAGCTAACTATGGCTACACCTTC
CASSRTANYGYTF
>TRBJ2-1|many|TRBV6-2/TRBV6-3|-
TGTGCCAGCAATTCGCCTCCAGAGCGTTCCTACAATGAGCAGTTCTTC
CASNSPPERSYNEQFF
>TRBJ1-1|-|TRBV7-9|TRBD1
TGTGCCAGCATCGAGGGGGCCGGCGCTGAAGCTTTCTTT
CASIEGAGAEAFF
>TRBJ1-1|many|TRBV7-9|-
TGTGCCTGCGACGCATTGAACACTGAAGCTTTCTTT
CACDALNTEAFF
>TRBJ2-1|many|TRBV5-1|TRBD2
TGCGCCAGCAGCTTGGCCGGGGCCCAGCGGGGGTACAATGAGCAGTTCTTC
CASSLAGAQRGYNEQFF
>TRBJ2-7|many|TRBV6-5|-
TGTGCCAGCAGTTACTCGACCGGACTCCCCGGGAACGAGCAGTACTTC
CASSYSTGLPGNEQYF
>TRBJ2-2|many|TRBV5-1|-
TGCGCCACGGCACCCAACACCGGGGAGCTGTTTTTT
CATAPNTGELFF
>TRBJ1-1|many|TRBV20-1|-
TGCAGTGCCAAGGCAGACATGAACACTGAAGCTTTCTTT
CSAKADMNTEAFF
>TRBJ1-4|many|TRBV2|-
TGTGCCAGCAATAGGGTTAATGAAAAACTGTTTTTT
CASNRVNEKLFF
>TRBJ2-2|many|TRBV2|-
TGTGCCAGCAGGGCGTCGGACGGGGTGGGGGAGCTGTTTTTT
CASRASDGVGELFF
>TRBJ1-5|many|TRBV20-1|TRBD1
TGCAGTGCTATGTCCGGGACAGGGGATCAGCCCCAGCATTTT
CSAMSGTGDQPQHF
>TRBJ2-3|many|TRBV3-1|TRBD2
TGTGCCAGCAGCCAAGGCCGGACTAGCGGGGGGTTAACAGATACGCAGTATTTT
CASSQGRTSGGLTDTQYF
>TRBJ1-6|many|TRBV2|-
TGTGCCAGCAGGGCCCTCGTCAGAGATTCACCCCTCCACTTT
CASRALVRDSPLHF
>TRBJ2-1|many|TRBV11-2|TRBD1
TGTGCCAGCAGCTTTCGTAGGGACAGGGGATATGAGCAGTTCTTC
CASSFRRDRGYEQFF
>TRBJ2-1|many|TRBV14|TRBD1
TGTGCCAGCAGCCCGGGGAGGGACAGGGGGCTCAATGAGCAGTTCTTC
CASSPGRDRGLNEQFF
>TRBJ1-2|many|TRBV5-1|TRBD1
TGCGCCAGCAGCTTCCGACAGGGTGAAGGCTACACCTTC
CASSFRQGEGYTF
>TRBJ1-2|many|TRBV12-3/TRBV12-4|-
TGTGCCAGCAGTTTGTTACTTCCCTATGGCTACACCTTC
CASSLLLPYGYTF
>TRBJ2-7|many|TRBV27|-
TGTGCCAGCAGTTTATCAGGGGGGTACGAGCAGTACTTC
CASSLSGGYEQYF
>TRBJ2-1|many|TRBV18|-
TGTGCCAGCTCACCCAGGGTGGCCTACAATGAGCAGTTCTTC
CASSPRVAYNEQFF
>TRBJ2-5|many|TRBV10-3|TRBD2
TGTGCCATCAGGTCTAGCGGGGACCAAGAGACCCAGTACTTC
CAIRSSGDQETQYF
>TRBJ1-5|-|TRBV12-3/TRBV12-4|-
TGTGCCAGCAGTTTAGTACCCGGGGATAGCAATCAGCCCCAGCATTTT
CASSLVPGDSNQPQHF
>TRBJ1-5|-|TRBV19|-
TGTGCCAGTAGCTCGCTACAGGGTGGGGACCAGCCCCAGCATTTT
CASSSLQGGDQPQHF
>TRBJ1-1|many|TRBV20-1|TRBD1
TGCAGTGCTAGAGATAAACACCGGGACAGGGCTTTCCCGTTCATGAACACTGAAGCTTTCTTT
CSARDKHRDRAFPFMNTEAFF
>TRBJ2-5|few|TRBV7-9|TRBD1
TGTGCCAGCAGCTTAGCACAGGGGAGGACCCAGTACTTC
CASSLAQGRTQYF
>TRBJ1-4|many|TRBV4-2|-
TGTGCCAGCAGCCAAGCATGGACAGTGGATGAAAAACTGTTTTTT
CASSQAWTVDEKLFF
>TRBJ2-1|few|TRBV5-4|-
TGTGCCAGCAGTCCCCCGGGGGAACTTAACAATGAGCAGTTCTTC
CASSPPGELNNEQFF
>TRBJ2-5|many|TRBV7-2|-
TGTGCCAGCACCCAACCCCCCCAGGGTTTGGCAGAGACCCAGTACTTC
CASTQPPQGLAETQYF